The following is a T cell receptor (beta chain) sequence with its context. The antigen remains unidentified. The treatment: 15 Gy SBRT to primary tumor, nephrectomy 4 weeks later. Sequencing used immunoSEQ multiplex PCR; TCRdb keeps in-frame clones, though not all of them. The table shows 19,000 or so clones, with roughly 62% occurring only once. This sample was included in a study of radiation and T cells in renal cell carcinoma. General study results and limits: In blood, top tumor clones expanded by 2 weeks, shrinking by 4. Compared with controls, irradiated tumors had more, larger dominant CDR3 motifs. Sampling covered only around 0.98 g of each tumor.

Germline CDR1 is SNHLY and CDR2 is FYNNEI. V lost 2 bases and J 0 bases, leaving 17 bases between the germline ends. The CDR3 is 18 residues long. The source of this sequence is a woman in her 70s with renal cell carcinoma. The sample was tumor tissue, taken from a patient whose treatment included radiotherapy and nephrectomy. J is TRBJ2-4 and V is TRBV2; D might be TRBD1 (6 bases). CDR3 sequence: CASSESMGATLAKNIQYF. The CDR3 DNA is TGTGCCAGCAGTGAATCGATGGGGGCCACGCTAGCCAAAAACATTCAGTACTTC. The full variable domain, its missing parts supplied by reference TRBV2 and TRBJ2-4, is EPEVTQTPSHQVTQMGQEVILRCVPISNHLYFYWYRQILGQKVEFLVSFYNNEISEKSEIFDDQFSVERPDGSNFTLKIRSTKLEDSAMYFCASSESMGATLAKNIQYFGAGTRLSVL.